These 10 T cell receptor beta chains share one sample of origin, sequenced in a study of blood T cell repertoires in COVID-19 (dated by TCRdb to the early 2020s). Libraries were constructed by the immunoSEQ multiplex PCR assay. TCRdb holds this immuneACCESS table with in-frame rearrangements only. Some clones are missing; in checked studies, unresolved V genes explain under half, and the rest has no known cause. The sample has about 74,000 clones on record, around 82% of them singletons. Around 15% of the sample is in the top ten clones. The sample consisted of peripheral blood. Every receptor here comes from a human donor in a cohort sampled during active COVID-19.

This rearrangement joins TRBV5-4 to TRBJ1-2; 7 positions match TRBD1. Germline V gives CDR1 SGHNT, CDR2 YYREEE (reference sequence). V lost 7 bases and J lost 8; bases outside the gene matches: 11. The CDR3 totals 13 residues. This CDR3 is CASGVGQVWGYTF. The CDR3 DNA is TGTGCCAGCGGAGTAGGACAGGTCTGGGGCTACACCTTC.

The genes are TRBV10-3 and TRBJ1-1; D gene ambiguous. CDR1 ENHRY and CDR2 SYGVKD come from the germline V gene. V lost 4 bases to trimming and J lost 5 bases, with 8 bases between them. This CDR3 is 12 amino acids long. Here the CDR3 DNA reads TGTGCCATCAGTGGCGCGGGGACTGAAGCTTTCTTT. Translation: CAISGAGTEAFF.

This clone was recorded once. Written as DNA, the CDR3 is TGTGCCTGGAGTGAATACAGATACTCGAACACTGAAGCTTTCTTT. This encodes CAWSEYRYSNTEAFF. This chain joins TRBV30 and TRBJ1-1; no clear D. Trimming removed 1 base from V and 1 base from J, with 13 bases in between. Germline loops: CDR1 GTSNPN, CDR2 SVGIG (reference sequence). This CDR3 spans 15 amino acids.

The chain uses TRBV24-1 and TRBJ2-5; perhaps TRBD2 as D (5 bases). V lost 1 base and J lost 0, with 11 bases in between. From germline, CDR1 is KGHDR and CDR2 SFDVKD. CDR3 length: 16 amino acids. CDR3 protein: CATSDFFGDYQETQYF. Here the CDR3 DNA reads TGTGCCACCAGTGATTTCTTCGGGGATTACCAAGAGACCCAGTACTTC.

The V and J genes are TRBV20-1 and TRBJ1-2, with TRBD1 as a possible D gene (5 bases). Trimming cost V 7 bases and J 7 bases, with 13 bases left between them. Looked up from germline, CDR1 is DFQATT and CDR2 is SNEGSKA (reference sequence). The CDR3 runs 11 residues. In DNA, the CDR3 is TGCAGTGGTAGGGACTCGGGTGGCTACACCTTC. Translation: CSGRDSGGYTF.

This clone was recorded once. CDR3 protein: CASSPGSYSNQPQHF. In DNA, the CDR3 is TGTGCCAGCAGCCCCGGGAGCTATAGCAATCAGCCCCAGCATTTT. This chain links TRBV7-9 with TRBJ1-5; no firm D call. This CDR3 contains 15 residues. Trimming stripped 5 bases from V and 0 bases from J, with 11 bases between. Per the germline V gene, CDR1 is SEHNR and CDR2 is FQNEAQ (reference sequence).

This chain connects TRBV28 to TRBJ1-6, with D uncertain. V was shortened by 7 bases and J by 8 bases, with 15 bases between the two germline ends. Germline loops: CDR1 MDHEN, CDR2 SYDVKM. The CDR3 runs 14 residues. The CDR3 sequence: CASIPDGPHSPLHF. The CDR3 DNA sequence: TGTGCCAGCATCCCCGATGGCCCTCATTCACCCCTCCACTTT.

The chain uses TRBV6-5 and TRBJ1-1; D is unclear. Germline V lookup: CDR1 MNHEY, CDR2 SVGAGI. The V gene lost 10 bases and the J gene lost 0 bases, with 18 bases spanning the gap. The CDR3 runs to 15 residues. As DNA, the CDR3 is TGTGCCACCCATCAGGCGCAGGCCATGAACACTGAAGCTTTCTTT. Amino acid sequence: CATHQAQAMNTEAFF.

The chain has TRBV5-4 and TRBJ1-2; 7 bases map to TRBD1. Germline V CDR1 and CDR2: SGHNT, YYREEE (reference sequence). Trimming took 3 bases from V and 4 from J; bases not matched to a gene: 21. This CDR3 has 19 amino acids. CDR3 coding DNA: TGTGCCAGCAGCTCAGCTGGGCTTTGGGGGGCGCGGGACAGCTATGGCTACACCTTC. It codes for CASSSAGLWGARDSYGYTF.

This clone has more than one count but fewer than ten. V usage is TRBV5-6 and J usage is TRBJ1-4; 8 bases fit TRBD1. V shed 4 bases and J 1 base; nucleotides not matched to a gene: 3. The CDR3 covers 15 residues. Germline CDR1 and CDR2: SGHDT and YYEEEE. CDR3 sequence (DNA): TGTGCCAGCAGCCAGGGGGCGCGAACTAATGAAAAACTGTTTTTT. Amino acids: CASSQGARTNEKLFF. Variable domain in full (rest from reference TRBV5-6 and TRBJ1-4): DAGVTQSPTHLIKTRGQQVTLRCSPKSGHDTVSWYQQALGQGPQFIFQYYEEEERQRGNFPDRFSGHQFPNYSSELNVNALLLGDSALYLCASSQGARTNEKLFFGSGTQLSVL.